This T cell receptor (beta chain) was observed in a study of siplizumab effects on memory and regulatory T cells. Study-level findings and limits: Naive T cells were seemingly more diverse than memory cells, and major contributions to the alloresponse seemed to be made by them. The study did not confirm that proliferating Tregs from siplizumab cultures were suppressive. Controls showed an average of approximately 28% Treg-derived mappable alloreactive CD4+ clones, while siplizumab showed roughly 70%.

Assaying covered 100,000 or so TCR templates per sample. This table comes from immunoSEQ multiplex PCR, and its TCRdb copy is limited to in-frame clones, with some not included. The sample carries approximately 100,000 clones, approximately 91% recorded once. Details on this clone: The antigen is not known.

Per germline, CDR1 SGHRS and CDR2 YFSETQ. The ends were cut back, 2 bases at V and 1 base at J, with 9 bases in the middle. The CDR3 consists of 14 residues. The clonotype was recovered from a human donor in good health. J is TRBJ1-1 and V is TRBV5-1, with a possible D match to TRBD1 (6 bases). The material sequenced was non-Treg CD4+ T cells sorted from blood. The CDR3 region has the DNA TGCGCCAGCAGCTTCCGGGACAAGAACACTGAAGCTTTCTTT. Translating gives CASSFRDKNTEAFF.